The 25 T cell receptor beta chains presented below share a single source sample, sequenced in a study of naive and memory T cell subsets. Both TRBC1 and TRBC2 were covered by a beta constant-region primer of two equimolar oligonucleotides. TCRdb re-derived calls from the UMI-ligation and nested PCR reads in MiXCR, one entry per CDR3 protein. This table has tens of thousands of distinct CDR3 sequences, under 15% appearing once. Source material: central memory CD4+ T cells from blood. The receptors were gathered from a human donor in good health.

The chain uses TRBV5-1 and TRBJ2-5, with D tentatively TRBD2 (5 bases). The germline V gene has CDR1 SGHRS and CDR2 YFSETQ. The CDR3 length is 15 residues. V was pared by 1 base and J by 5 bases, with 15 bases between. The CDR3 bases are TGCGCCAGCAGCTTGCGGGAACCTTCGGGGGAGACCCAGTACTTC. Protein product: CASSLREPSGETQYF. Supplemented by reference TRBV5-1 and TRBJ2-5, the full variable domain reads KAGVTQTPRYLIKTRGQQVTLSCSPISGHRSVSWYQQTPGQGLQFLFEYFSETQRNKGNFPGRFSGRQFSNSRSEMNVSTLELGDSALYLCASSLREPSGETQYFGPGTRLLVL.

This clonotype occurred a few times. The gene calls are TRBV7-2 and TRBJ2-7; D is ambiguous. Between the trimmed V and J ends, which lost 2 bases and 2 bases, there was a span of 7 bases. The CDR3 covers 13 residues. Germline V gene data show CDR1 as SGHTA and CDR2 as FQGNSA. This CDR3 is CASSLSPAYEQYF. Written as DNA, the CDR3 is TGTGCCAGCAGCTTATCCCCAGCCTACGAGCAGTACTTC.

This clonotype has at least ten counts. This chain uses TRBV11-2 with TRBJ2-4; D unclear. Germline lookup yields CDR1 SGHAT and CDR2 FQNNGV. The CDR3 loop spans 13 amino acids. V was clipped by 1 base and J by 8 bases, with 9 bases between them. CDR3 in amino acids: CASSLGVLDIQYF. The CDR3 DNA reads TGTGCCAGCAGCTTAGGCGTTTTAGACATTCAGTACTTC. Variable domain in full (rest from reference TRBV11-2 and TRBJ2-4): EAGVAQSPRYKIIEKRQSVAFWCNPISGHATLYWYQQILGQGPKLLIQFQNNGVVDDSQLPKDRFSAERLKGVDSTLKIQPAKLEDSAVYLCASSLGVLDIQYFGAGTRLSVL.

The chain combines TRBV5-5 with TRBJ2-3, with D maybe TRBD2 (6 bases). The germline CDR1 and CDR2 sequences are SGHKS and YYEKEE (reference sequence). CDR3 length: 12 amino acids. V was pared by 3 bases and J by 5 bases, with 7 bases between. This CDR3 is CASSWGLDTQYF. The CDR3 region has the DNA TGTGCCAGCAGCTGGGGACTAGATACGCAGTATTTT.

This chain connects TRBV20-1 to TRBJ2-1, with 9 positions matching TRBD2. From germline, CDR1 is DFQATT and CDR2 SNEGSKA (reference sequence). This CDR3 is built from 16 residues. V was clipped by 6 bases and J by 7 bases; unmatched bases: 16. The CDR3 DNA follows: TGCAGTGCCCCTCCTTTCGGCGGGAGGGCTAGGAATGAGCAGTTCTTC. Residues: CSAPPFGGRARNEQFF.

This clonotype showed up many times. J is TRBJ2-2 and V is TRBV10-3; TRBD1 or TRBD2 may be the D gene (5 bases each). V was cut by 6 bases and J by 3 bases, with 14 bases left in between. Germline lookup yields CDR1 ENHRY and CDR2 SYGVKD. CDR3 length: 15 amino acids. The CDR3 here is CAIRTGTADTGELFF. In DNA form, the CDR3 reads TGTGCCATCAGAACCGGGACGGCAGACACCGGGGAGCTGTTTTTT.

This clonotype has a count of ten or more. CDR3 sequence: CASSSGLRGRTDTQYF. The CDR3 coding sequence is TGTGCCAGCAGTTCGGGACTCAGGGGCCGCACAGATACGCAGTATTTT. The V gene is TRBV28, the J gene TRBJ2-3, with D possibly being TRBD1 or TRBD2 (6 bases each). Germline lookup yields CDR1 MDHEN and CDR2 SYDVKM. The V end lost 4 bases, the J end lost 1 base, and 15 bases lay between the germline ends. The CDR3 is 16 residues long.

This clonotype was recorded many times. The genes are TRBV27 and TRBJ2-6, with no clear D. Germline values: CDR1 MNHEY, CDR2 SMNVEV (reference sequence). Trimming stripped 2 bases from V and 0 bases from J, with 11 bases between. The CDR3 has 17 residues. This CDR3 is CASSLAFFDSGANVLTF. The CDR3 nucleotides read TGTGCCAGCAGTTTAGCCTTCTTTGACTCTGGGGCCAACGTCCTGACTTTC.

This chain links TRBV7-2 with TRBJ1-1; D gene uncertain. CDR1 is SGHTA and CDR2 is FQGNSA in the germline V gene. The CDR3 loop spans 13 amino acids. Trimming took 3 bases from V and 6 from J, leaving 11 bases between them. The CDR3 reads CASSFYQAAEAFF. The CDR3 DNA follows: TGTGCCAGCAGCTTTTATCAGGCAGCTGAAGCTTTCTTT.

This sequence joins TRBV7-2 and TRBJ1-1; TRBD1 matches at 9 bases. CDR1 and CDR2 (germline): SGHTA, FQGNSA. CDR3 length: 17 residues. With V trimmed by 5 bases and J by 7 bases, 17 bases remained unmatched. The CDR3 DNA reads TGTGCCAGCAGCACAAACTCCGGGACAGGGCGTGAAAGTGAAGCTTTCTTT. Translating it yields CASSTNSGTGRESEAFF. The full variable domain, rest sourced from reference TRBV7-2 and TRBJ1-1, is GAGVSQSPSNKVTEKGKDVELRCDPISGHTALYWYRQSLGQGLEFLIYFQGNSAPDKSGLPSDRFSAERTGGSVSTLTIQRTQQEDSAVYLCASSTNSGTGRESEAFFGQGTRLTVV.

The genes are TRBV14 and TRBJ2-7; D assignment may be TRBD1 or TRBD2 (5 bases each). From germline, CDR1 is SGHDN and CDR2 FVKESK. V was cut by 4 bases and J by 2 bases, with 15 bases left in between. The CDR3 totals 15 residues. The CDR3 sequence is CASSPRPRGPYEQYF. CDR3 DNA sequence: TGTGCCAGCAGCCCGCGACCAAGGGGACCCTACGAGCAGTACTTC.

In its sample, this clonotype was seen many times. The J gene is TRBJ1-4, the V gene TRBV18; D is unclear. The CDR3 runs 13 residues. The V and J ends lost 2 bases and 8 bases respectively, with 9 bases between them. The germline CDR1 and CDR2 sequences are KGHSH and LQKENI. The CDR3 nucleotides are TGTGCCAGCTCACCATCCGCGGGAGAAAAACTGTTTTTT. It codes for CASSPSAGEKLFF. The whole variable domain, filled in from reference TRBV18 and TRBJ1-4, reads NAGVMQNPRHLVRRRGQEARLRCSPMKGHSHVYWYRQLPEEGLKFMVYLQKENIIDESGMPKERFSAEFPKEGPSILRIQQVVRGDSAAYFCASSPSAGEKLFFGSGTQLSVL.

The gene calls are TRBV7-8 and TRBJ2-4, with D unclear. CDR3 length equals 15 residues. Germline lookup yields CDR1 SGHVS and CDR2 FQNEAQ. The germline V and J ends were trimmed by 5 bases and 4 bases, with 15 bases remaining between them. The CDR3 bases are TGTGCCAGCAGCCCTGAGGAACAGTGGAAAAACATTCAGTACTTC. Translation gives CASSPEEQWKNIQYF.

This clonotype was seen repeatedly, ten times or more. The V gene is TRBV4-3, the J gene TRBJ2-3; perhaps TRBD2 as D (5 bases). This CDR3 is built from 16 residues. Germline assignment: CDR1 LGHNA and CDR2 YSLEER. V was trimmed by 0 bases and J by 8 bases, leaving 18 bases between them. CDR3 DNA: TGCGCCAGCAGCCAAGATCTAGTATCGGGGTTTGGTACGCAGTATTTT. This codes for CASSQDLVSGFGTQYF.

V and J are TRBV29-1 and TRBJ2-3; 7 bases are shared with TRBD1. The germline V gene encodes CDR1 SQVTM and CDR2 ANQGSEA. The V gene end was trimmed by 8 bases and the J gene end by 4 bases; junction bases not matched to a gene: 12. This CDR3 contains 14 residues. CDR3 residues: CSTTGQVVADTQYF. CDR3 sequence (DNA): TGCAGCACAACAGGACAGGTTGTTGCAGATACGCAGTATTTT.

This clonotype was counted only a few times. The V gene is TRBV24-1, the J gene TRBJ2-5; perhaps TRBD2 as D (5 bases). Per germline, CDR1 KGHDR and CDR2 SFDVKD. The V end lost 5 bases, the J end lost 4 bases, and 13 bases lay between the germline ends. The length of the CDR3 is 14 residues. This CDR3 is CATSARGTAETQYF. In DNA, the CDR3 is TGTGCCACCAGTGCACGGGGAACTGCAGAGACCCAGTACTTC.

This sequence joins TRBV12-3 or TRBV12-4 and TRBJ1-1; 12 positions match TRBD1. V shed 7 bases and J 4 bases; nucleotides not matched to a gene: 7. The CDR3 covers 15 residues. The CDR3 DNA sequence: TGTGCCAGCATCGGGACAGGGGGCGGGGGCACTGAAGCTTTCTTT. This codes for CASIGTGGGGTEAFF.

This clonotype was observed many times. V usage is TRBV7-2 and J usage is TRBJ2-1; D ambiguous. The CDR3 has 14 residues. V lost 1 base and J 1 base, leaving 5 bases between the germline ends. Germline values: CDR1 SGHTA, CDR2 FQGNSA. CDR3 nucleotides: TGTGCCAGCAGCTTAGTAGCTTCCTACAATGAGCAGTTCTTC. Protein: CASSLVASYNEQFF.

The chain joins TRBV3-1 to TRBJ2-1; 7 bases are a match to TRBD2. Germline assignment: CDR1 LGHDT and CDR2 YNNKEL (reference sequence). This CDR3 contains 13 residues. V lost 1 base and J lost 14; bases outside the gene matches: 8. CDR3 protein: CASSQVWREGKFF. CDR3 in DNA: TGTGCCAGCAGCCAAGTCTGGAGGGAGGGGAAGTTCTTC.

This clonotype was counted between two and nine times. The V gene is TRBV6-1, the J gene TRBJ1-5, with 7 bases lining up with TRBD1. CDR3 length equals 14 residues. The trim removed 6 bases at V and 6 bases at J, leaving 8 bases unmatched. Per germline, CDR1 MNHNS and CDR2 SASEGT. DNA of the CDR3: TGTGCCAGCAGAACCAGACAGGGCGGTCAGCCCCAGCATTTT. It translates to CASRTRQGGQPQHF.

J is TRBJ2-3 and V is TRBV10-3; 14 nucleotides align to TRBD2. V lost 6 bases to trimming and J lost 4 bases; unmatched junction nucleotides: 3. The CDR3 is 15 residues long. Germline CDR1 ENHRY, CDR2 SYGVKD. In DNA, the CDR3 is TGTGCCATCAGCGGACTAGCGGGAGGTGCAGATACGCAGTATTTT. Translating it yields CAISGLAGGADTQYF.

The chain recombines TRBV20-1 with TRBJ2-5; 7 bases map to TRBD2. The V segment lost 2 bases and the J segment 1 base; nucleotides outside the gene matches: 10. Looked up from germline, CDR1 is DFQATT and CDR2 is SNEGSKA (reference sequence). This CDR3 comprises 16 residues. As DNA, the CDR3 is TGCAGTGCTAGAAAAGTTAAACTAGCGACCCAAGAGACCCAGTACTTC. This translates into CSARKVKLATQETQYF.

The chain joins TRBV28 to TRBJ1-5; 8 bases are a match to TRBD1. Germline-derived CDR1 and CDR2 are MDHEN and SYDVKM. V was clipped by 4 bases and J by 0 bases; unmatched bases: 2. The CDR3 is 15 residues long. The chain's CDR3 is CASSSGGNSNQPQHF. The CDR3 DNA reads as TGTGCCAGCAGTTCAGGGGGCAATAGCAATCAGCCCCAGCATTTT.

This clonotype was seen more than once but under ten times. This rearrangement joins TRBV11-2 to TRBJ2-3; the match to TRBD2 covers 11 bases. CDR1 SGHAT and CDR2 FQNNGV come from the germline V gene. The length of the CDR3 is 15 residues. V shed 7 bases and J 4 bases; nucleotides not matched to a gene: 7. In nucleotides, the CDR3 is TGTGCCAGCACTAAACTAGCGGGAGCTGCAGATACGCAGTATTTT. Translating gives CASTKLAGAADTQYF.

In its sample, this clonotype was seen a few times. This chain links TRBV9 with TRBJ2-5; 7 bases are a match to TRBD2. The CDR3 consists of 14 residues. V lost 2 bases and J lost 5; bases outside the gene matches: 6. The V gene's germline CDR1 is SGDLS and CDR2 YYNGEE. CDR3 protein: CASSVGGLGETQYF. CDR3 DNA sequence: TGTGCCAGCAGCGTCGGGGGGTTAGGCGAGACCCAGTACTTC.